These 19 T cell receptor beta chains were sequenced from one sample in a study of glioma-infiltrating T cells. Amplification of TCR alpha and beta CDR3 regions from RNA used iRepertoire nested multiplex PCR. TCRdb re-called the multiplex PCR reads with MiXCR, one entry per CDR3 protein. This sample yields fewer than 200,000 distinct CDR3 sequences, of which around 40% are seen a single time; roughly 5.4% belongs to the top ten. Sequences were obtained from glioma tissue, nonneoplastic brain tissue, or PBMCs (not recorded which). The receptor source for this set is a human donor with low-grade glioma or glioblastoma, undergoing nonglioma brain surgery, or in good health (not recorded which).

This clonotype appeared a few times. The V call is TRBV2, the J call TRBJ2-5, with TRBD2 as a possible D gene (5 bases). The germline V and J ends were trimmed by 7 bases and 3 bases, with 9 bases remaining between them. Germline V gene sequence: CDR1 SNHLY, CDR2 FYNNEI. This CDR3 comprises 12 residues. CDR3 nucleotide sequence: TGTGCCAGCACTAGCTACGAAGAGACCCAGTACTTC. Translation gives CASTSYEETQYF.

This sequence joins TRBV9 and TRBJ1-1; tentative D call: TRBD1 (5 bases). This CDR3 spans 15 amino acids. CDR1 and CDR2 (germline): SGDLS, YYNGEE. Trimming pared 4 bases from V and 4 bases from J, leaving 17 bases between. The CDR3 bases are TGTGCCAGCAGCCCAGCTGGGGGGGGAGGCACTGAAGCTTTCTTT. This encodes CASSPAGGGGTEAFF.

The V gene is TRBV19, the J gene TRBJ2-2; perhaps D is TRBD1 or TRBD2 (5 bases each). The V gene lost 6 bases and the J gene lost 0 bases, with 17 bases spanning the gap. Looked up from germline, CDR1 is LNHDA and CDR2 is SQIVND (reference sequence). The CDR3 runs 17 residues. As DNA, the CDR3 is TGTGCCAGTAGCACCGTGGGACGCCAAACGAACACCGGGGAGCTGTTTTTT. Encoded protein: CASSTVGRQTNTGELFF.

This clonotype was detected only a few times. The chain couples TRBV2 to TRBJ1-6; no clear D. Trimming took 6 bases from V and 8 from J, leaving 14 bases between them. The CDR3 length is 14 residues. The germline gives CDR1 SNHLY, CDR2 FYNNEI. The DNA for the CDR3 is TGTGCCAGCAGGCGGGAGACGCCTGATTCACCCCTCCACTTT. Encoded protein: CASRRETPDSPLHF.

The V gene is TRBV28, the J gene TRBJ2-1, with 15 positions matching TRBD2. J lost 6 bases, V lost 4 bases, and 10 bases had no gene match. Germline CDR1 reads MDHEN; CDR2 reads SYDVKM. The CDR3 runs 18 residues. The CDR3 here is CASSSPRTSGRAGNEQFF. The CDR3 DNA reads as TGTGCCAGCAGTTCCCCAAGGACTAGCGGGAGGGCGGGCAATGAGCAGTTCTTC.

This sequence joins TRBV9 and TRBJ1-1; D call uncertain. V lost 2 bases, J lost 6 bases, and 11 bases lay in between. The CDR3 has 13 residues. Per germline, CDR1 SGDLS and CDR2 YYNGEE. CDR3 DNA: TGTGCCAGCAGCGTGGGAATAGGATCTGAAGCTTTCTTT. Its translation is CASSVGIGSEAFF. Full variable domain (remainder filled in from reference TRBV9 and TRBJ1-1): DSGVTQTPKHLITATGQRVTLRCSPRSGDLSVYWYQQSLDQGLQFLIQYYNGEERAKGNILERFSAQQFPDLHSELNLSSLELGDSALYFCASSVGIGSEAFFGQGTRLTVV.

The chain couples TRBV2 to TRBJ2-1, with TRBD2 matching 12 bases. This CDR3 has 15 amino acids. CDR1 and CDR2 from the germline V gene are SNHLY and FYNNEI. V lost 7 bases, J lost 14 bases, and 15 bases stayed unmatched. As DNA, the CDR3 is TGTGCCAGCATACCGGGACTAGCGGGCATGAGGGAGAAGTTCTTC. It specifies CASIPGLAGMREKFF. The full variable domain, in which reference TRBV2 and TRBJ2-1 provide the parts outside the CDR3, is EPEVTQTPSHQVTQMGQEVILRCVPISNHLYFYWYRQILGQKVEFLVSFYNNEISEKSEIFDDQFSVERPDGSNFTLKIRSTKLEDSAMYFCASIPGLAGMREKFFGPGTRLTVL.

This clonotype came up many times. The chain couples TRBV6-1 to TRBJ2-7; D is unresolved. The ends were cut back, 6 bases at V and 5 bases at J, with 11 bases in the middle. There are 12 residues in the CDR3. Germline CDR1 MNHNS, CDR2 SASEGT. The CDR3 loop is CASSPGRDEQYF. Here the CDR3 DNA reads TGTGCCAGCAGCCCGGGTAGGGACGAGCAGTACTTC.

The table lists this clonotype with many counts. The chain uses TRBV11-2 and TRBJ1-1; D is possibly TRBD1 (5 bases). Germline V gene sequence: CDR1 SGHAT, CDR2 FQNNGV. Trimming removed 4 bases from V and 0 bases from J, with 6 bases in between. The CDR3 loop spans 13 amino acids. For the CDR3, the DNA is TGTGCCAGCAGCTCGGACATGAACACTGAAGCTTTCTTT. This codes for CASSSDMNTEAFF.

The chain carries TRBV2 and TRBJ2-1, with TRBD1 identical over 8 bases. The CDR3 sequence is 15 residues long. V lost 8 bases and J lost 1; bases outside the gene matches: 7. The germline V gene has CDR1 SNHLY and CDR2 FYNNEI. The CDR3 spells CASGLGQGSYNEQFF. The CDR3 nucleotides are TGTGCCAGCGGTCTCGGACAGGGTTCCTACAATGAGCAGTTCTTC. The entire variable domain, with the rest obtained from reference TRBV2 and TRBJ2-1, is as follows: EPEVTQTPSHQVTQMGQEVILRCVPISNHLYFYWYRQILGQKVEFLVSFYNNEISEKSEIFDDQFSVERPDGSNFTLKIRSTKLEDSAMYFCASGLGQGSYNEQFFGPGTRLTVL.

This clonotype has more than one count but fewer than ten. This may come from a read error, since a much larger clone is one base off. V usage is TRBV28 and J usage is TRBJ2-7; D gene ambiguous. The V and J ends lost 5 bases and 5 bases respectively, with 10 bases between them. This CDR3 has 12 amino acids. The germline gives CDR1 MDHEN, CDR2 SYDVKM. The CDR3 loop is CASSVRLHEQYF. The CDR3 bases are TGTGCCAGCAGTGTCCGCCTACACGAGCAGTACTTC.

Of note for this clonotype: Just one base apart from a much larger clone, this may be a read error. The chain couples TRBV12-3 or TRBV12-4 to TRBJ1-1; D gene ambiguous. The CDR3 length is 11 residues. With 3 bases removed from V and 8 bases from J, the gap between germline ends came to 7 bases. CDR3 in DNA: TGTGCCAGCAGTTTCAAAAACGAAGCTTTCTTT. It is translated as CASSFKNEAFF.

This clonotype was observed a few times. CDR3 protein: CASTPRGANVLTF. CDR3 DNA sequence: TGTGCCAGCACTCCCCGTGGGGCCAACGTCCTGACTTTC. The chain links TRBV28 to TRBJ2-6; the D is unclear. The CDR3 contains 13 residues. With 7 bases removed from V and 3 bases from J, the gap between germline ends came to 7 bases. Germline values: CDR1 MDHEN, CDR2 SYDVKM.

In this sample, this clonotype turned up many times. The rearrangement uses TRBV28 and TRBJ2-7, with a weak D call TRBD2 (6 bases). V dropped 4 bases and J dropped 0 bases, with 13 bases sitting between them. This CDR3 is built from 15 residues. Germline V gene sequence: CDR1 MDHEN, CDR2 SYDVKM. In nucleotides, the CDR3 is TGTGCCAGCAGTTCCGCCGGGACTCTCTCCTACGAGCAGTACTTC. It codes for CASSSAGTLSYEQYF.

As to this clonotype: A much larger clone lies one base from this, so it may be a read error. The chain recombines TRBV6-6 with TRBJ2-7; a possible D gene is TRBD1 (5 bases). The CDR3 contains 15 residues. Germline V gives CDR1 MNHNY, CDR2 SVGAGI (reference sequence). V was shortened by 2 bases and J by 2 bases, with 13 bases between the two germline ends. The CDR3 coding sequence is TGTGCCAGCAGTTACGGGCGACAGTCTACCTACGAGCAGTACTTC. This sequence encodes CASSYGRQSTYEQYF.

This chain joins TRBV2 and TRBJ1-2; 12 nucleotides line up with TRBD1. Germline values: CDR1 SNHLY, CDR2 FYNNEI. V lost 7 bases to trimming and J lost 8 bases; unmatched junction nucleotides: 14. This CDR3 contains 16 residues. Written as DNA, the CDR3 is TGTGCCAGCAAGGGTAGGGGACAGGGGGCAGCAGGAGGCTACACCTTC. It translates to CASKGRGQGAAGGYTF.

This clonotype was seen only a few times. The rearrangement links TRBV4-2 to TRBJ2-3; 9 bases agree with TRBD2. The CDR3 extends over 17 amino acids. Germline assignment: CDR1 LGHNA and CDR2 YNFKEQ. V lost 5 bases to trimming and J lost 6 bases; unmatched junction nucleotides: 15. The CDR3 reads CASSFPRAGGFPDTQYF. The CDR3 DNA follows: TGTGCCAGCAGCTTCCCTCGGGCGGGAGGGTTCCCCGATACGCAGTATTTT.

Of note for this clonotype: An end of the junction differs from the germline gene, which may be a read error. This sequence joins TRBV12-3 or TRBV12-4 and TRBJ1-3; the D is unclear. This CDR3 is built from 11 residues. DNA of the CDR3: TGTGCCAGCAGTCTAAAAAACAACATATATTTT. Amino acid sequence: CASSLKNNIYF.

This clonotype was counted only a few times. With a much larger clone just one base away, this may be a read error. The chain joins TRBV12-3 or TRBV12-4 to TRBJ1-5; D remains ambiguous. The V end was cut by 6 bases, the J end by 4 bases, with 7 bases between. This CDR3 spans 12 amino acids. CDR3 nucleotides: TGTGCCAGCAGCCTACAGAATCAGCCCCAGCATTTT. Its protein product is CASSLQNQPQHF.